This T cell receptor (beta chain) was found in a study of cytomegalovirus exposure and HLA in healthy donors. The primer mix had 60 Vbeta and 13 Jbeta primers. The data were produced by immunoSEQ multiplex PCR, yet TCRdb's version contains in-frame clones alone and is incomplete. Of approximately 150,000 clones detected, around three quarters appear once; the ten largest clones hold roughly 1.6%. The receptor was derived from a woman aged 40 to 55 in good health and CMV-seronegative. Sequenced: PBMCs.

CDR3 protein: CASSSGTATTNEKLFF. CDR3 coding DNA: TGTGCCAGCAGCTCCGGGACAGCGACAACTAATGAAAAACTGTTTTTT. J is TRBJ1-4 and V is TRBV5-6, with TRBD1 matching 7 bases. The CDR3 spans 16 residues. V lost 3 bases, J lost 0 bases, and 5 bases stayed unmatched. Germline CDR1 is SGHDT and CDR2 is YYEEEE.